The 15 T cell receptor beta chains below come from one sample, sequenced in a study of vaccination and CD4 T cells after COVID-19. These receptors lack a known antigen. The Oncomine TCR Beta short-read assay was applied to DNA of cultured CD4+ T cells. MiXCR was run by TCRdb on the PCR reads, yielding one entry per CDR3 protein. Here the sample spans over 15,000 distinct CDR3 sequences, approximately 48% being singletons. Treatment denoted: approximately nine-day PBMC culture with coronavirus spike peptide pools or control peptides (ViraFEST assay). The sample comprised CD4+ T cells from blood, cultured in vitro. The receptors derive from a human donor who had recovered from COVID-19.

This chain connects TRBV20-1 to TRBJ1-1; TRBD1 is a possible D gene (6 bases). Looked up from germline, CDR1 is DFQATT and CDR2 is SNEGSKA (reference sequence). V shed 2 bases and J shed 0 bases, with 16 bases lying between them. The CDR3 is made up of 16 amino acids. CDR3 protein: CSARRSRGQLNTEAFF. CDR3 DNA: TGCAGTGCTAGACGATCACGGGGGCAGCTGAACACTGAAGCTTTCTTT.

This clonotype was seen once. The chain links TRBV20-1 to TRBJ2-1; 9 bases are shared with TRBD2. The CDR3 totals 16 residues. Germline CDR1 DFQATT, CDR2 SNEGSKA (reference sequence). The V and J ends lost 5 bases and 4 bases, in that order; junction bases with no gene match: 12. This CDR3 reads CSAFISGSSGYNEQFF. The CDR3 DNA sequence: TGCAGTGCTTTCATTAGCGGGAGCTCAGGGTACAATGAGCAGTTCTTC.

The CDR3 nucleotides are TGTGCCAGTAGTAATACAGGGGGAGAGCAGCCCCAGCATTTT. This gives the protein CASSNTGGEQPQHF. The chain is built from TRBV19 and TRBJ1-5, with 8 nucleotides matching TRBD1. The CDR3 consists of 14 residues. Germline V lookup: CDR1 LNHDA, CDR2 SQIVND (reference sequence). V shed 4 bases, J shed 7 bases, and the junction held 6 bases outside the gene matches.

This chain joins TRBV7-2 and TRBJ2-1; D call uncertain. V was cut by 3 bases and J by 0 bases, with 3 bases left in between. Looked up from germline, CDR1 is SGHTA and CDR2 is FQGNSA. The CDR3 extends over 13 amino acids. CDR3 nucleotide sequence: TGTGCCAGCAGCTTCGCCTCCTACAATGAGCAGTTCTTC. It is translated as CASSFASYNEQFF.

CDR3 nucleotides: TGTGCCAGCAGTCGGGTCCGAAGCTCCTACGAGCAGTACTTC. Translation gives CASSRVRSSYEQYF. This chain uses TRBV12-3 or TRBV12-4 with TRBJ2-7; D remains ambiguous. Deletions cut 5 bases from V and 0 bases from J, with 11 bases between. This CDR3 region has 14 residues.

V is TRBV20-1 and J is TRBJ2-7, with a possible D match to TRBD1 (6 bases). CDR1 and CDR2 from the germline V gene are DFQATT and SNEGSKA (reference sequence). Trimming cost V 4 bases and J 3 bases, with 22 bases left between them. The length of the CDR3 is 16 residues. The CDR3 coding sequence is TGCAGTGCTAACTCGCGGGCACAGGGAGCTCACTACGAGCAGTACTTC. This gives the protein CSANSRAQGAHYEQYF.

The CDR3 DNA reads as TGCGCCAGCAGCCAGTCGGGACTAGCGGGGGGCCAGTACTTC. Residues: CASSQSGLAGGQYF. The genes are TRBV4-1 and TRBJ2-5; 15 bases line up with TRBD2. This CDR3 contains 14 residues. Per the germline V gene, CDR1 is MGHRA and CDR2 is YSYEKL. V dropped 3 bases and J dropped 10; count of bases not matched to a gene: 3.

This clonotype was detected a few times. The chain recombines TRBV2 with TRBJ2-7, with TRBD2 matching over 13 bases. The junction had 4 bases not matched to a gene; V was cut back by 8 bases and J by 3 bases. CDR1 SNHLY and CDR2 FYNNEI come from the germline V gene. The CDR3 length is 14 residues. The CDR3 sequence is CASQGTSGNYEQYF. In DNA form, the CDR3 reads TGTGCCAGCCAAGGGACTAGCGGGAACTACGAGCAGTACTTC.

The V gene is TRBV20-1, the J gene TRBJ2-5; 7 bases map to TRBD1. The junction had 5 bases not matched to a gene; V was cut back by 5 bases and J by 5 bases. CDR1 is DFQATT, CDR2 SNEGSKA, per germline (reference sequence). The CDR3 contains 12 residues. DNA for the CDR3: TGCAGTGCTTATGACAGGGAGGAGACCCAGTACTTC. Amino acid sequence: CSAYDREETQYF.

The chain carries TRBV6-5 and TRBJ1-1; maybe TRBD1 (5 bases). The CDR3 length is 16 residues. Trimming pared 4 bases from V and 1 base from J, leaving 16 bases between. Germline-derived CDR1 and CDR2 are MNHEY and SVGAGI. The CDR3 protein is CASSSLAGPTNTEAFF. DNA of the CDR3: TGTGCCAGCAGTTCTCTGGCGGGACCTACGAACACTGAAGCTTTCTTT.

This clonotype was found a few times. The CDR3 sequence is CASYRSPLGGDEQFF. Here the CDR3 DNA reads TGTGCCAGTTACAGGTCGCCCCTAGGGGGCGATGAGCAGTTCTTC. V gene TRBV2 combines with J gene TRBJ2-1; TRBD1 agrees at 7 bases. There are 15 residues in the CDR3. The germline gives CDR1 SNHLY, CDR2 FYNNEI. The junction had 16 bases not matched to a gene; V was cut back by 9 bases and J by 8 bases.

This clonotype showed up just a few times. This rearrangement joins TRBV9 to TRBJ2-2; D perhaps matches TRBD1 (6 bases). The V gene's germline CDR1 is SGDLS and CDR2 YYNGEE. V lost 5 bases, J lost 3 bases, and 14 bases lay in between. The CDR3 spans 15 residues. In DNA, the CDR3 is TGTGCCAGCAGGAAACAGGGTAGAGACACCGGGGAGCTGTTTTTT. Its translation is CASRKQGRDTGELFF. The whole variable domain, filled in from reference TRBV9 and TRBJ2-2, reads DSGVTQTPKHLITATGQRVTLRCSPRSGDLSVYWYQQSLDQGLQFLIQYYNGEERAKGNILERFSAQQFPDLHSELNLSSLELGDSALYFCASRKQGRDTGELFFGEGSRLTVL.

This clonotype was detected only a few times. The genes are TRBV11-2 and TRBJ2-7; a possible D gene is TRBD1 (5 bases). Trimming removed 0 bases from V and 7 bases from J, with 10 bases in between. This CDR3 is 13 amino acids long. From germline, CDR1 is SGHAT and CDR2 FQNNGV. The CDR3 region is CASSLDRAGEQYF. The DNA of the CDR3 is TGTGCCAGCAGCTTAGACAGGGCTGGGGAGCAGTACTTC.

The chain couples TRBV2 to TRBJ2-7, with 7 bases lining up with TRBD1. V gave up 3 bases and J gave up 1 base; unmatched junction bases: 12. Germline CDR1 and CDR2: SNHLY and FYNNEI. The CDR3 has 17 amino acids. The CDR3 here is CASSEEDATGRSYEQYF. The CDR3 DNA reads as TGTGCCAGCAGTGAGGAGGATGCGACAGGGCGATCCTACGAGCAGTACTTC.

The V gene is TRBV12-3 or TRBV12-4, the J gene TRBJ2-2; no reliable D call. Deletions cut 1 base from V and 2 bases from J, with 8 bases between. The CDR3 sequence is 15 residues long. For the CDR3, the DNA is TGTGCCAGCAGTTTAGGACAAGCCAACACCGGGGAGCTGTTTTTT. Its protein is CASSLGQANTGELFF.